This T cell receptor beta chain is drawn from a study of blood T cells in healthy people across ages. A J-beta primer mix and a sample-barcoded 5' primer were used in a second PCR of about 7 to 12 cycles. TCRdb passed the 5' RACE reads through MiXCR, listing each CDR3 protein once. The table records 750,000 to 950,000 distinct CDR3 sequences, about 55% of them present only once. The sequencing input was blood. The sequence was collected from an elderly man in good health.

The CDR3 sequence is CASSTDQGARPGELFF. CDR3 nucleotides: TGTGCCAGCAGTACAGATCAGGGGGCCCGGCCCGGGGAGCTGTTTTTT. The rearrangement joins TRBV25-1 to TRBJ2-2; 8 bases line up with TRBD1. The junction had 11 bases not matched to a gene; V was cut back by 5 bases and J by 6 bases. The CDR3 covers 16 residues. CDR1 is MGHDK, CDR2 SYGVNS, per germline.